This entry concerns a single T cell receptor beta chain. For sequencing, patients were chosen who had shown expansion of CD8+CD57+ cells by flow cytometry. This entry comes from a study of CD8+CD57+ T cells in acquired aplastic anemia. The template used for profiling TCR beta VDJ and CDR3 was genomic DNA. MiXCR was run by TCRdb on the reads, yielding one entry per CDR3 protein. The sample contains under 200,000 distinct CDR3 sequences, under 50% of which appear only once. CDR3 length: 13 residues. The germline V and J ends were trimmed by 5 bases and 9 bases, with 15 bases remaining between them. Germline CDR1 is KGHDR and CDR2 is SFDVKD.

This receptor was obtained from a human donor with aplastic anemia. The chain carries TRBV24-1 and TRBJ1-1; maybe TRBD1 (6 bases). Specimen: sorted CD4+, CD8+, or CD8+CD57+ T cells (not recorded which) from PBMCs. In DNA, the CDR3 is TGTGCCACCAGTGGGGGGCCGGGACAAAAAGCTTTCTTT. It yields the protein CATSGGPGQKAFF.